This T cell receptor beta chain was captured by sequencing in a study of metastatic and nonmetastatic thyroid tumors. The V gene end was trimmed by 5 bases and the J gene end by 1 base; junction bases not matched to a gene: 2. The CDR3 runs to 14 residues. Germline V lookup: CDR1 LNHDA, CDR2 SQIVND (reference sequence). Ahead of thyroid surgery, no patient had received treatment of any kind. Study-wide findings and caveats: Across blood and tumor, TCR beta diversity in malignant thyroid tumors was reportedly significantly higher than in benign nodules.

About this clone: Its antigen is unidentified.

With MiXCR, TCRdb reprocessed the PCR reads. The table records roughly 30,000 clones, 25% to 30% of them present only once. The sequencing sample was made of blood. The chain has TRBV19 and TRBJ1-1, with 9 bases matching TRBD1. This clonotype was sampled from a female donor with papillary thyroid cancer or a benign thyroid nodule (not recorded which). Some clones in this sample may be carry-over from other donors' samples. The CDR3 reads CASSWTGANTEAFF. Here the CDR3 DNA reads TGTGCCAGTAGTTGGACAGGGGCGAACACTGAAGCTTTCTTT.